This is a list of T cell receptor beta chains from one sample in a study of blood T cell repertoires in COVID-19. Measured with immunoSEQ multiplex PCR; TCRdb has only the in-frame clones, and not every one. This sample has 99,000 or so clones, with around 85% found just once. The sequencing sample was made of peripheral blood. Receptors were obtained from a woman of 80 years or more with active or convalescent COVID-19. The CDR3 runs from the conserved cysteine through the conserved F or W. The D gene is left open where the match is weak. The size field is filled for only some rows; it gives once, few, many or a size class.

cdr3_aa cdr3_nt d_call j_call clone_size v_call
CASSDRGPPYQPQHF TGTGCCAGTAGCGACAGGGGACCCCCGTATCAGCCCCAGCATTTT TRBD1 TRBJ1-5 . TRBV19
CASRIGVYNSPLHF TGTGCCAGCAGGATAGGGGTGTATAATTCACCCCTCCACTTT . TRBJ1-6 . TRBV27
CASSFGRGGEKLFF TGCGCCAGCAGCTTTGGCAGGGGCGGCGAAAAACTGTTTTTT . TRBJ1-4 . TRBV5-1
CATSAGLAYEQYF TGTGCCACCTCAGCGGGACTAGCCTACGAGCAGTACTTC TRBD2 TRBJ2-7 . TRBV15
CASSWVGTTSTDTQYF TGTGCCAGCAGTTGGGTGGGGACAACTAGCACAGATACGCAGTATTTT . TRBJ2-3 . TRBV6-5
CASSRTGRYEQYF TGTGCCAGCAGTAGGACAGGGCGGTACGAGCAGTACTTC TRBD1 TRBJ2-7 many TRBV12-3/TRBV12-4
CAWMIEGNRELNYGYTF TGTGCCTGGATGATTGAGGGGAACAGGGAACTTAACTATGGCTACACCTTC . TRBJ1-2 . TRBV30
CASSVGADTQYF TGTGCCAGCAGCGTAGGGGCCGATACGCAGTATTTT . TRBJ2-3 . TRBV9
CASSIDRDGELFF TGCGCCAGCAGCATAGACAGGGATGGGGAGCTGTTTTTT TRBD1 TRBJ2-2 . TRBV5-1
CASSVGGDNSPLHF TGTGCCAGCAGCGTGGGAGGGGATAATTCACCCCTCCACTTT . TRBJ1-6 . TRBV9
CASSRDRHQNTEAFF TGTGCCAGTAGTCGGGACAGACACCAGAACACTGAAGCTTTCTTT TRBD1 TRBJ1-1 . TRBV19
CAWRQGIGQPQHF TGTGCCTGGAGGCAGGGTATTGGTCAGCCCCAGCATTTT . TRBJ1-5 . TRBV30
CASSVGPGYHTDTQYF TGCGCCAGCAGCGTTGGTCCGGGGTATCACACAGATACGCAGTATTTT . TRBJ2-3 . TRBV5-1
CASSFDRYGYTF TGTGCCAGCAGCTTCGACAGATATGGCTACACCTTC . TRBJ1-2 . TRBV5-5
CASSEQGQGGQTQYF TGTGCCAGCAGTGAACAAGGACAGGGAGGGCAGACCCAGTACTTC . TRBJ2-5 . TRBV6-1